This T cell receptor (beta chain) was recovered during a study of T cells in Graves' hyperthyroidism and ophthalmopathy. The V and J ends lost 4 bases and 0 bases respectively, with 10 bases between them. CDR3 length equals 14 residues. Germline V CDR1 and CDR2: MNHEY, SMNVEV (reference sequence). It was RNA transcripts that yielded the amplified TCR beta CDR3 regions. The HTBI set primed first-round TCR CDR3 RT-PCR. One entry per CDR3 protein results from TCRdb running MiXCR on the multiplex PCR reads. The sample lists 450,000 to 650,000 distinct CDR3 sequences, roughly 20% occurring once. Patients aged 18 to 65 with hyperthyroidism were newly diagnosed, with duration under 2 months. Uncontrolled infection, other autoimmune disease, pregnancy or lactation led to exclusion.

The specimen sequenced was blood. The V gene is TRBV27, the J gene TRBJ2-7; weak D call: TRBD2 (6 bases). This receptor was taken from a man aged 18 to 30 with Graves' hyperthyroidism. The CDR3 DNA follows: TGTGCCAGCAGTTCGGCGGGATACTCCTACGAGCAGTACTTC. This sequence encodes CASSSAGYSYEQYF.